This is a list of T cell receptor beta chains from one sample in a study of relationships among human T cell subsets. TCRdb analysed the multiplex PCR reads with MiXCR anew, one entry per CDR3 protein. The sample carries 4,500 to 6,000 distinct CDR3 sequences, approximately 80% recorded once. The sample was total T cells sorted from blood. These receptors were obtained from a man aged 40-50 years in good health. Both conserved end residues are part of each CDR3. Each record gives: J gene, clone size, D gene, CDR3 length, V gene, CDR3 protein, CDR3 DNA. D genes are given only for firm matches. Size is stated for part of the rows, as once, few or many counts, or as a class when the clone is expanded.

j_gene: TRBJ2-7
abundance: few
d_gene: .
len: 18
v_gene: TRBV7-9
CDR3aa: CASSLVLRGQVKQYEQYF
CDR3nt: TGTGCCAGCAGCTTAGTCTTGCGGGGGCAGGTAAAGCAATACGAGCAGTACTTC

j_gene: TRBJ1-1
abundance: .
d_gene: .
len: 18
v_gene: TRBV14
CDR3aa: CASSQERGLIVSDTEAFF
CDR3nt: TGTGCCAGCAGCCAAGAACGAGGGTTAATAGTTTCGGACACTGAAGCTTTCTTT

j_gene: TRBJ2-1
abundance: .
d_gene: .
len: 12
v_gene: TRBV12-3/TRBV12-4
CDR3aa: CASSRPYNEQFF
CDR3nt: TGTGCCAGCAGCAGGCCCTACAATGAGCAGTTCTTC

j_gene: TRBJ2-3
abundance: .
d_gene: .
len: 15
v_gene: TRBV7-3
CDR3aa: CASSLTIADTDTQYF
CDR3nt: TGTGCCAGCAGCTTAACCATTGCGGACACAGATACGCAGTATTTT

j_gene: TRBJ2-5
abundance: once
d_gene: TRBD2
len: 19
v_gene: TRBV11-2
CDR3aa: CASSGWETSGRVLQETQYF
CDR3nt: TGTGCCAGCAGCGGATGGGAAACTAGCGGGAGGGTCCTCCAAGAGACCCAGTACTTC

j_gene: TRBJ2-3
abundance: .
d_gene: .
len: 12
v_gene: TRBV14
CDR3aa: CASSQGLATQYF
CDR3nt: TGTGCCAGCAGCCAAGGACTGGCTACGCAGTATTTT

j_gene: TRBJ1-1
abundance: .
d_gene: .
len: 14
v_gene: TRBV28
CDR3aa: CASSRQLSGTEAFF
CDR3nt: TGTGCCAGCAGCCGACAGCTATCGGGCACTGAAGCTTTCTTT

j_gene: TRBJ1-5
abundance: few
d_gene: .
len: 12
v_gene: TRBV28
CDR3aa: CAATGGYQPQHF
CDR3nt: TGTGCCGCTACTGGGGGCTACCAGCCCCAGCATTTT

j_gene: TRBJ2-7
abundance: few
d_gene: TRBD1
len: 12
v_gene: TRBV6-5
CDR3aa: CASRSQGDEQYF
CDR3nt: TGTGCCAGCCGTTCGCAGGGGGACGAGCAGTACTTC

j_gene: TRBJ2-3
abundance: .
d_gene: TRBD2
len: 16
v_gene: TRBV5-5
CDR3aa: CASSPTAGGIADTQYF
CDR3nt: TGTGCCAGCAGCCCTACAGCGGGGGGGATCGCAGATACGCAGTATTTT

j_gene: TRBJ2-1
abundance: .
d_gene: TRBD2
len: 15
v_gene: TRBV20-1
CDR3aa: CSARLTVAGGNEQFF
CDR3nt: TGCAGTGCTAGACTAACGGTAGCGGGAGGGAATGAGCAGTTCTTC

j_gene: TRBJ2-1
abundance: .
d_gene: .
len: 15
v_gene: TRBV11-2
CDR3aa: CASSLHLGGYNEQFF
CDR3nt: TGTGCCAGCAGCTTACATCTGGGGGGATACAATGAGCAGTTCTTC

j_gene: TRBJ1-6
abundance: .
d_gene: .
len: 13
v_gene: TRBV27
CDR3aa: CASGESYNSPLHF
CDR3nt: TGTGCCAGCGGAGAGTCCTATAATTCACCCCTCCACTTT

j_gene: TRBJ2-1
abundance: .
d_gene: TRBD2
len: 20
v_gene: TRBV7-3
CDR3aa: CASSLTLTSGGAHVGNEQFF
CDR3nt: TGTGCCAGCAGCCTCACCCTGACTAGCGGGGGAGCCCACGTCGGTAATGAGCAGTTCTTC